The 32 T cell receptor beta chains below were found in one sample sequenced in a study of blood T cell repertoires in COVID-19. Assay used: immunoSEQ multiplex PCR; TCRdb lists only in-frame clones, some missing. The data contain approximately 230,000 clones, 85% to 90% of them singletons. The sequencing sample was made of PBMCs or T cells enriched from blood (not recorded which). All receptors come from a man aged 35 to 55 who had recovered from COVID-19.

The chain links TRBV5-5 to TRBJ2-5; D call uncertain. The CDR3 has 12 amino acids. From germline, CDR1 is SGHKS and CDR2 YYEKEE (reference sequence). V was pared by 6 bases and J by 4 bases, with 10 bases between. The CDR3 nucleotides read TGTGCCAGCACCCGAGAAGCAGAGACCCAGTACTTC. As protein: CASTREAETQYF.

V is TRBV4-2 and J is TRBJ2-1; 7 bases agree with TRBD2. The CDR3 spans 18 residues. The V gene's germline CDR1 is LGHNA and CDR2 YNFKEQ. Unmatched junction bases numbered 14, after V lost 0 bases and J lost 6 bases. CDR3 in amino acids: CASSQDGASGSIVNEQFF. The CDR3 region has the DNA TGTGCCAGCAGCCAAGATGGGGCTAGCGGATCTATTGTCAATGAGCAGTTCTTC.

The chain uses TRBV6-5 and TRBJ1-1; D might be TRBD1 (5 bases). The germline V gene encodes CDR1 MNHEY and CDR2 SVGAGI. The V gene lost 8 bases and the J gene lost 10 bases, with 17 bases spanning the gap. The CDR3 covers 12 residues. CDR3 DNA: TGTGCCAGCCTAGAGTTGCGCAGGGCAGCTTTCTTT. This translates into CASLELRRAAFF.

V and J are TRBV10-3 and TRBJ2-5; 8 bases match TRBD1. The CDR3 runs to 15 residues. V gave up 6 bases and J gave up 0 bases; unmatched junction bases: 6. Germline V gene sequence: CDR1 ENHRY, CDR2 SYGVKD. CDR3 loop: CAIRAGTGDQETQYF. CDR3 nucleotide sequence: TGTGCCATCAGGGCCGGGACAGGAGACCAAGAGACCCAGTACTTC.

The CDR3 DNA reads as TGTGCCAGCAGTGAACGGGAGGGGGCGGTCTATGGCTACACCTTC. This gives the protein CASSEREGAVYGYTF. The chain recombines TRBV6-1 with TRBJ1-2; the match to TRBD1 covers 7 bases. The CDR3 length is 15 residues. In germline, CDR1 is MNHNS, CDR2 SASEGT. Trimming cost V 2 bases and J 4 bases; bases outside gene matches: 7.

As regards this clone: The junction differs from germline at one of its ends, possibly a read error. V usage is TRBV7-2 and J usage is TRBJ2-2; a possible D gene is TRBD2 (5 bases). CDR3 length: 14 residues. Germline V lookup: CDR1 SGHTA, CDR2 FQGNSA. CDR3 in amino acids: CASTLSGSTGELFF. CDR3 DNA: TGTGCCAGCACCTTAAGCGGTTCCACCGGGGAGCTGTTTTTT.

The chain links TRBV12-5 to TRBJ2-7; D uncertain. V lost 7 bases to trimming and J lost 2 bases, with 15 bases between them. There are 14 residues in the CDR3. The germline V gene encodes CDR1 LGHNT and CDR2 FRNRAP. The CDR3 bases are TGTGCTAGTGCCCCAGGCAGGCTGACCTACGAGCAGTACTTC. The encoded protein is CASAPGRLTYEQYF.

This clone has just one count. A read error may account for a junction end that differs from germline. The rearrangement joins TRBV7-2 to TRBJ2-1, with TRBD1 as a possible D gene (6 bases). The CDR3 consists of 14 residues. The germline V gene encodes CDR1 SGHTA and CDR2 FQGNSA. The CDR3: CANSSGRGIHEQFF. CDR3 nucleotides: TGTGCCAACAGCTCTGGAAGGGGGATCCATGAGCAGTTCTTC.

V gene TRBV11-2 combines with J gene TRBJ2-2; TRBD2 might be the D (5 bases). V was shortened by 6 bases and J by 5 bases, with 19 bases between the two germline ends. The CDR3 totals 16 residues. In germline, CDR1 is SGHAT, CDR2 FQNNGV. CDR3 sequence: CASRRVRRGVTGELFF. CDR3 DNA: TGTGCCAGCAGGCGCGTCCGACGGGGAGTAACCGGGGAGCTGTTTTTT.

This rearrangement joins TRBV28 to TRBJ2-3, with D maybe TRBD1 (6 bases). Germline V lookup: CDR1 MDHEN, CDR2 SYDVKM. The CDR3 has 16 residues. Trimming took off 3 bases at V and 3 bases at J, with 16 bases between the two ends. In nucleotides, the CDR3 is TGTGCCAGCAGTTTCCTCGCGACAGGAACTACAGATACGCAGTATTTT. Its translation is CASSFLATGTTDTQYF.

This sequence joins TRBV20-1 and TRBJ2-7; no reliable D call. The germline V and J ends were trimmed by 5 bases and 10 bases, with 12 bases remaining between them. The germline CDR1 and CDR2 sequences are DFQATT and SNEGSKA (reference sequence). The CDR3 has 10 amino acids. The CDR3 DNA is TGCAGTGCTCGGTCTTCGAGCCAGTACTTC. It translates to CSARSSSQYF.

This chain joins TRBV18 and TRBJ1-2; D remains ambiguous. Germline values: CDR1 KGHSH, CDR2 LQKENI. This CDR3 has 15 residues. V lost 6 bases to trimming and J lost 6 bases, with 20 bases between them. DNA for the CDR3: TGTGCCAGCTCCGTTGCCGGGAGAAACGGAGATGGCTACACCTTC. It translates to CASSVAGRNGDGYTF.

The CDR3 is CASSQSSRGGYTF. CDR3 DNA: TGTGCCAGCAGTCAGTCTTCAAGGGGAGGCTACACCTTC. The chain recombines TRBV6-5 with TRBJ1-2; TRBD1 might be the D (5 bases). CDR1 and CDR2 (germline): MNHEY, SVGAGI. The ends were cut back, 5 bases at V and 8 bases at J, with 15 bases in the middle. CDR3 size: 13 residues.

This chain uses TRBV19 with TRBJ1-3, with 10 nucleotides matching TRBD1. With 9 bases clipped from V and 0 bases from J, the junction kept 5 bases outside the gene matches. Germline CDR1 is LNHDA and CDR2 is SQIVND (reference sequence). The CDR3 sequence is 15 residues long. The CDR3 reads CASGTGAVSGNTIYF. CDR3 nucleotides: TGTGCCAGCGGGACAGGGGCCGTCTCTGGAAACACCATATATTTT.

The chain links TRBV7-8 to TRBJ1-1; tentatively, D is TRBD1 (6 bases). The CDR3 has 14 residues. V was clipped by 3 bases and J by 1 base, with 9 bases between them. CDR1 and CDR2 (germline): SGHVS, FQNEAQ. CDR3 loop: CASSLSGQNTEAFF. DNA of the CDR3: TGTGCCAGCAGCTTGTCGGGACAGAACACTGAAGCTTTCTTT.

The CDR3 DNA is TGTGCCAGCAGCTCAACGGGAGAGTTAGCTAACTATGGCTACACCTTC. This codes for CASSSTGELANYGYTF. The rearrangement joins TRBV2 to TRBJ1-2; no firm D call. Germline V CDR1 and CDR2: SNHLY, FYNNEI. This CDR3 is 16 amino acids long. Trimming removed 6 bases from V and 0 bases from J, with 17 bases in between. Full variable domain (remainder filled in from reference TRBV2 and TRBJ1-2): EPEVTQTPSHQVTQMGQEVILRCVPISNHLYFYWYRQILGQKVEFLVSFYNNEISEKSEIFDDQFSVERPDGSNFTLKIRSTKLEDSAMYFCASSSTGELANYGYTFGSGTRLTVV.

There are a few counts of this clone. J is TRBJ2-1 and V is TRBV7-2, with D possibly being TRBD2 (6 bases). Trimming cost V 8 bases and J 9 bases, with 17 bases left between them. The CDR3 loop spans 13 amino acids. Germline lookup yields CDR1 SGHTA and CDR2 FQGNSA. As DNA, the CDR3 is TGTGCCAGCGGGGGACTGGCTGGTAGTGAGCAGTTCTTC. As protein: CASGGLAGSEQFF.

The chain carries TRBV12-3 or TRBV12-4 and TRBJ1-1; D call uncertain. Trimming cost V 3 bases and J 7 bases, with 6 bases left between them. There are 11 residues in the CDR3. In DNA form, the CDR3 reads TGTGCCAGCAGTTTTGTAGATGAAGCTTTCTTT. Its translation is CASSFVDEAFF.

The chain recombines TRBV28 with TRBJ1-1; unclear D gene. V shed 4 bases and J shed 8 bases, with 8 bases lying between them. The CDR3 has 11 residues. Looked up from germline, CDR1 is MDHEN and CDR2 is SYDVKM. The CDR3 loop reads CASSSRREAFF. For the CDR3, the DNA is TGTGCCAGCAGTTCGCGCCGGGAAGCTTTCTTT.

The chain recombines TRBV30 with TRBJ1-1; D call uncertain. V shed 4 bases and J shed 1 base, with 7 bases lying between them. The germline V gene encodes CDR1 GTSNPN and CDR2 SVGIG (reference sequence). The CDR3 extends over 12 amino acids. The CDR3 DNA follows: TGTGCCTGGACTCCTCGGAACACTGAAGCTTTCTTT. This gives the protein CAWTPRNTEAFF. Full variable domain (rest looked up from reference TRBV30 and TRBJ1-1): SQTIHQWPATLVQPVGSPLSLECTVEGTSNPNLYWYRQAAGRGLQLLFYSVGIGQISSEVPQNLSASRPQDRQFILSSKKLLLSDSGFYLCAWTPRNTEAFFGQGTRLTVV.

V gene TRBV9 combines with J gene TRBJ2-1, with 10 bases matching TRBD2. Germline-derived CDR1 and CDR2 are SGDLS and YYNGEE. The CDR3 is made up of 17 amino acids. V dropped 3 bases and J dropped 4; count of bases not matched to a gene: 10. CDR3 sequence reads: CASSAETGTSAYNEQFF. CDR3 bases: TGTGCCAGCAGCGCAGAAACCGGGACTAGCGCTTACAATGAGCAGTTCTTC.

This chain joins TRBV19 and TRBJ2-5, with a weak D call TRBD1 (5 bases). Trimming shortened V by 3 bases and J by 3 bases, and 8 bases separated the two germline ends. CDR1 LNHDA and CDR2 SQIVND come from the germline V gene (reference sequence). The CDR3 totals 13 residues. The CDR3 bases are TGTGCCAGTAGTATTCTGACAGAAGAGACCCAGTACTTC. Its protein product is CASSILTEETQYF. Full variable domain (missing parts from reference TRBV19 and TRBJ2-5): DGGITQSPKYLFRKEGQNVTLSCEQNLNHDAMYWYRQDPGQGLRLIYYSQIVNDFQKGDIAEGYSVSREKKESFPLTVTSAQKNPTAFYLCASSILTEETQYFGPGTRLLVL.

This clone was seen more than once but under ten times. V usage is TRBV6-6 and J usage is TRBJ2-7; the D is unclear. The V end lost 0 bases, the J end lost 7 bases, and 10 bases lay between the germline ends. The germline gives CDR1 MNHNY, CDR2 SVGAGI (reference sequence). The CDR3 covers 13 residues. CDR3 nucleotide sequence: TGTGCCAGCAGTTACTCAGGAGATCGGGAGCAGTACTTC. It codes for CASSYSGDREQYF.

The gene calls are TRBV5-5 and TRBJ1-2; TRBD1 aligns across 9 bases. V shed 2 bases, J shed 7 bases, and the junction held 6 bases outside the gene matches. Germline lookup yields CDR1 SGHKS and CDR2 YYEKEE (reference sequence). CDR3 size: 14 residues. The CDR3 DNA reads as TGTGCCAGCAGCTTAGAACAGGGGGCTTTTGGCTACACCTTC. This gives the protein CASSLEQGAFGYTF.

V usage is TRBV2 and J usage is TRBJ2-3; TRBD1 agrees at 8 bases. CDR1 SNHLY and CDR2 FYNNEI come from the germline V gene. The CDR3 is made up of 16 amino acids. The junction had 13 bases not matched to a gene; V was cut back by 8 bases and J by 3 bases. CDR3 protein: CASLNLGQGGTDTQYF. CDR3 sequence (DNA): TGTGCCAGCCTCAACCTTGGACAGGGCGGAACAGATACGCAGTATTTT.

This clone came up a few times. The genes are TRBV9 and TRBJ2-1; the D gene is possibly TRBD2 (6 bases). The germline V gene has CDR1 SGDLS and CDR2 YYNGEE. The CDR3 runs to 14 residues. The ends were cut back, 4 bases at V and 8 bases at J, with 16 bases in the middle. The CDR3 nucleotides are TGTGCCAGCAGCACCCGACTAGATTTCCATGAGCAGTTCTTC. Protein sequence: CASSTRLDFHEQFF.

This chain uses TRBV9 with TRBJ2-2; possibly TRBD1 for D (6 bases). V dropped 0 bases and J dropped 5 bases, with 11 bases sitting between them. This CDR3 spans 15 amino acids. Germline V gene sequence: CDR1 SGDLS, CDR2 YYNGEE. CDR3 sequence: CASSVGRGRTGELFF. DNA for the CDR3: TGTGCCAGCAGCGTAGGCAGGGGTAGGACCGGGGAGCTGTTTTTT.

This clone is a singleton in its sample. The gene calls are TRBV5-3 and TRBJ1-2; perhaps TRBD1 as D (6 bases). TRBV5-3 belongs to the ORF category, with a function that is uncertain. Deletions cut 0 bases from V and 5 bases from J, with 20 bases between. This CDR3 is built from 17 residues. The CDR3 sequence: CARSLEGETGTEYGYTF. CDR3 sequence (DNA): TGTGCCAGAAGCTTGGAGGGGGAGACCGGGACCGAATATGGCTACACCTTC.

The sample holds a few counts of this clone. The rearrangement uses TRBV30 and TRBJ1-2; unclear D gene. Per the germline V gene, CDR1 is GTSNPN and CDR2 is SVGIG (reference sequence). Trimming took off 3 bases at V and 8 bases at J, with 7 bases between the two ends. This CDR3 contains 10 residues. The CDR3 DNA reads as TGTGCCTGGAGGCGAGGAGGCTACACCTTC. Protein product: CAWRRGGYTF.

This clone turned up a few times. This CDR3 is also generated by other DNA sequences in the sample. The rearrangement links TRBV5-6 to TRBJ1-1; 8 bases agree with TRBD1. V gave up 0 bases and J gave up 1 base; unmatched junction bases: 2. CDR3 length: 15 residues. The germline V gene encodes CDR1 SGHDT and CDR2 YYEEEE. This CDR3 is CASSLAGTGNTEAFF. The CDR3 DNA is TGTGCCAGCAGCTTGGCCGGGACAGGGAACACTGAAGCTTTCTTT. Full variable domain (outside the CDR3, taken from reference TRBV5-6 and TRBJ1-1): DAGVTQSPTHLIKTRGQQVTLRCSPKSGHDTVSWYQQALGQGPQFIFQYYEEEERQRGNFPDRFSGHQFPNYSSELNVNALLLGDSALYLCASSLAGTGNTEAFFGQGTRLTVV.

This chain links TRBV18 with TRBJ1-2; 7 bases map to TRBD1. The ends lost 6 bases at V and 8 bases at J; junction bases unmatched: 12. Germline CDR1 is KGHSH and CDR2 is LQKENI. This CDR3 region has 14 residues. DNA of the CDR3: TGTGCCAGCTCGGAAGAGACAGGGAACTGGGGCTACACCTTC. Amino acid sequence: CASSEETGNWGYTF.

This CDR3 is CASSGAVQETQYF. The CDR3 DNA reads TGTGCCAGTAGTGGGGCAGTTCAAGAGACCCAGTACTTC. The genes are TRBV19 and TRBJ2-5, with a tentative D call TRBD1 (5 bases). V was shortened by 5 bases and J by 2 bases, with 9 bases between the two germline ends. Germline CDR1 LNHDA, CDR2 SQIVND (reference sequence). The CDR3 is 13 residues long.